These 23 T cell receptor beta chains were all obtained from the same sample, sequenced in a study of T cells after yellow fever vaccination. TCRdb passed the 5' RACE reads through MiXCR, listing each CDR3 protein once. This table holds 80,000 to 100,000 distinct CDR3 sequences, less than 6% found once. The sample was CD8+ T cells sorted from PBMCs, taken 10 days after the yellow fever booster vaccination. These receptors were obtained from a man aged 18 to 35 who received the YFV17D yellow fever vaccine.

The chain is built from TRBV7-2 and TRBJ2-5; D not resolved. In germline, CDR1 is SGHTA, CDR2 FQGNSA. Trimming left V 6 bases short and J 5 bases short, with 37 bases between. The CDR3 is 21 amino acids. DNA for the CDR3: TGTGCCAGCAGTCCCCTACCCCTAACCTGGGCTAGAACCGAAACGAGGGAGACCCAGTACTTC. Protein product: CASSPLPLTWARTETRETQYF.

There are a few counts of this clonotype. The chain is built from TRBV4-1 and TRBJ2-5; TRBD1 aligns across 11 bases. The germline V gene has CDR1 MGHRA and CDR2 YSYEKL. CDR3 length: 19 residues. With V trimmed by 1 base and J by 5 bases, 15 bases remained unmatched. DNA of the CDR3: TGCGCCAGCAGCCAAGTACCCCCGGACAGGGGGCGAATTAGGGAGACCCAGTACTTC. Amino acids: CASSQVPPDRGRIRETQYF.

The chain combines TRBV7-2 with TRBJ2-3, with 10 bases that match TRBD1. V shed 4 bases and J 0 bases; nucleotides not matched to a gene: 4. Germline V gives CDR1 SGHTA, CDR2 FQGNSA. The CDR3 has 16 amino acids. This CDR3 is CASSWTGGWSTDTQYF. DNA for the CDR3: TGTGCCAGCAGCTGGACAGGGGGATGGAGCACAGATACGCAGTATTTT.

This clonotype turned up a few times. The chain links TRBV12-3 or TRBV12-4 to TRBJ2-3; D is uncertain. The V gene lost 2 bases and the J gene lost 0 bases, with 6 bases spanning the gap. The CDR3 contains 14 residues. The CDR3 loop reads CASSLQSSTDTQYF. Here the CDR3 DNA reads TGTGCCAGCAGTTTACAATCCAGCACAGATACGCAGTATTTT.

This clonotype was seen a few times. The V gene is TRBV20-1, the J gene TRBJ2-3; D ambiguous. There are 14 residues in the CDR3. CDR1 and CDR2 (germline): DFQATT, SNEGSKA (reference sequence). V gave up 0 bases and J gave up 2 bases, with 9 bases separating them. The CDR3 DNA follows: TGCAGTGCTAGAGATCTTTTTGACACAGATACGCAGTATTTT. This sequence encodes CSARDLFDTDTQYF.

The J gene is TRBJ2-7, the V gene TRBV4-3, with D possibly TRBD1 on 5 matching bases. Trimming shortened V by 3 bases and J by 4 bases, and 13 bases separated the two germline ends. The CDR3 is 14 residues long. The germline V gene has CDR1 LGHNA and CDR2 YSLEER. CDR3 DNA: TGCGCCAGCAGCCACGGAAGGGGTTCTTACGAGCAGTACTTC. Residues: CASSHGRGSYEQYF.

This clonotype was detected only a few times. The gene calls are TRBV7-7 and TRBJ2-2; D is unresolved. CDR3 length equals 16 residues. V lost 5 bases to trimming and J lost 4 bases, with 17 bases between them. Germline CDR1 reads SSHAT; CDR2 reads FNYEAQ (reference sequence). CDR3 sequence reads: CASSPWTRTGTGELFF. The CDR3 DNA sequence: TGTGCCAGCAGCCCATGGACCCGGACGGGCACCGGGGAGCTGTTTTTT.

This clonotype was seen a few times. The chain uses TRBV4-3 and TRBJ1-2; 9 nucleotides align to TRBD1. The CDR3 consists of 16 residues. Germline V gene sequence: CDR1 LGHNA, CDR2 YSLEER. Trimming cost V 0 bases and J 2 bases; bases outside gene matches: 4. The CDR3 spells CASSQDEDRGNYGYTF. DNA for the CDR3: TGCGCCAGCAGCCAAGATGAGGACAGGGGAAACTATGGCTACACCTTC.

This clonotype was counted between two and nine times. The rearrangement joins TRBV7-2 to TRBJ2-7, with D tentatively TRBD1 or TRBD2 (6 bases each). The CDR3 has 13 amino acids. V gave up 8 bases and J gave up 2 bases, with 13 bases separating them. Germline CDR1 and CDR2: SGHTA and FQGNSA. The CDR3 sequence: CASSRDTPYEQYF. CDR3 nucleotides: TGTGCCAGCTCGCGGGACACACCCTACGAGCAGTACTTC.

The CDR3 here is CASSSYVQGRKDNTDTQYF. The CDR3 DNA reads as TGTGCCAGCAGTTCTTACGTACAGGGGAGGAAAGACAACACAGATACGCAGTATTTT. This chain uses TRBV6-5 with TRBJ2-3; D may be TRBD1 (7 bases). V lost 4 bases to trimming and J lost 2 bases, with 25 bases between them. The V gene's germline CDR1 is MNHEY and CDR2 SVGAGI. The CDR3 is made up of 19 amino acids.

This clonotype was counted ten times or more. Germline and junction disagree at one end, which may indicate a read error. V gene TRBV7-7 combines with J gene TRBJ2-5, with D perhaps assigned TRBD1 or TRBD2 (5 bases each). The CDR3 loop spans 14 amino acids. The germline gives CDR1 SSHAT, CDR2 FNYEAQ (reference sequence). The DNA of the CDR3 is TGTGCTAGCAGTCAAGCCCGGGGCCTGGAGACCCAGTACTTC. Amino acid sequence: CASSQARGLETQYF.

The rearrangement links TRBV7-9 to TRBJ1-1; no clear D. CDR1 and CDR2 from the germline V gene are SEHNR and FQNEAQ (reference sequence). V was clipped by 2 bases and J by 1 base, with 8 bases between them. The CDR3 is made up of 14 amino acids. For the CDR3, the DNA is TGTGCCAGCAGCTTACAGAGATCGAACACTGAAGCTTTCTTT. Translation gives CASSLQRSNTEAFF.

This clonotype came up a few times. CDR3: CASSQAVGGDYEQYF. CDR3 nucleotides: TGTGCCAGCAGCCAAGCTGTGGGGGGGGACTACGAGCAGTACTTC. The J gene is TRBJ2-7, the V gene TRBV4-2; 7 nucleotides line up with TRBD2. Looked up from germline, CDR1 is LGHNA and CDR2 is YNFKEQ. Trimming cost V 1 base and J 3 bases; bases outside gene matches: 6. The CDR3 length is 15 residues.

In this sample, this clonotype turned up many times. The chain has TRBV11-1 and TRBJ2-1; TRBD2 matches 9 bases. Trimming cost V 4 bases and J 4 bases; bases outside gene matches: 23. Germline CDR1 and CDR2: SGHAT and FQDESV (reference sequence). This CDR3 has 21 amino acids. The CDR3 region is CASSSPRPGTDLAGTYNEQFF. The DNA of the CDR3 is TGTGCCAGCAGCTCACCAAGGCCCGGGACAGATCTAGCGGGGACTTACAATGAGCAGTTCTTC.

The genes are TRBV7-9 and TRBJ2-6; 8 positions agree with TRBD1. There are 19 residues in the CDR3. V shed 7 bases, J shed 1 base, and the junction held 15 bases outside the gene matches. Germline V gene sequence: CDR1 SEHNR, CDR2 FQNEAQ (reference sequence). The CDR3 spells CASTSPDRAILSGANVLTF. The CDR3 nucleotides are TGTGCCAGCACGAGCCCGGACAGGGCTATTCTATCTGGGGCCAACGTCCTGACTTTC.

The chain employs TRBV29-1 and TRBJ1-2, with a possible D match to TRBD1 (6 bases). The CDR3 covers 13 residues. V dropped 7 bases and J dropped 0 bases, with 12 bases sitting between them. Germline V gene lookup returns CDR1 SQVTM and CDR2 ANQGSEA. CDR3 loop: CSAPGQANYGYTF. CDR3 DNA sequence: TGCAGCGCCCCGGGACAAGCTAACTATGGCTACACCTTC. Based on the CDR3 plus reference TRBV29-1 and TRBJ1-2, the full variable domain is SAVISQKPSRDICQRGTSLTIQCQVDSQVTMMFWYRQQPGQSLTLIATANQGSEATYESGFVIDKFPISRPNLTFSTLTVSNMSPEDSSIYLCSAPGQANYGYTFGSGTRLTVV.

This CDR3 reads CASGLGGAVYEQYV. The CDR3 coding sequence is TGTGCCAGCGGACTAGGGGGGGCGGTCTACGAGCAGTACGTC. This chain joins TRBV6-2 or TRBV6-3 and TRBJ2-7, with D maybe TRBD2 (7 bases). CDR1 and CDR2 from the germline V gene are MNHEY and SVGEGT. The CDR3 totals 14 residues. V was clipped by 8 bases and J by 3 bases, with 17 bases between them.

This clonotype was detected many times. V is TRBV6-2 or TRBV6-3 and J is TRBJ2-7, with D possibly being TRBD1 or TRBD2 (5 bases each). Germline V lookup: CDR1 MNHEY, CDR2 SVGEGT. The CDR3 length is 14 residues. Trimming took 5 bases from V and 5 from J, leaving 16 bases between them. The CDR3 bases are TGTGCCAGCAGTACCGGGGCCTTGGACAACGAGCAGTACTTC. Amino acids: CASSTGALDNEQYF.

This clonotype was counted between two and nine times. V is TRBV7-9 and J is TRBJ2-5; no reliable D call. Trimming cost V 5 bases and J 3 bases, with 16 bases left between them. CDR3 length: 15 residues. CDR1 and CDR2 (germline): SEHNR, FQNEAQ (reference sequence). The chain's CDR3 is CASSPRLGLKETQYF. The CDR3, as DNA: TGTGCCAGCAGCCCCCGACTCGGGCTGAAAGAGACCCAGTACTTC.

The CDR3 region has the DNA TGTGCCAGCAGCCAAGATCCCGGGACTAGCCTCTCCTACAATGAGCAGTTCTTC. As protein: CASSQDPGTSLSYNEQFF. The rearrangement links TRBV4-2 to TRBJ2-1, with 9 positions matching TRBD2. Germline CDR1 and CDR2: LGHNA and YNFKEQ. The ends lost 0 bases at V and 0 bases at J; junction bases unmatched: 6. The CDR3 is 18 residues long.

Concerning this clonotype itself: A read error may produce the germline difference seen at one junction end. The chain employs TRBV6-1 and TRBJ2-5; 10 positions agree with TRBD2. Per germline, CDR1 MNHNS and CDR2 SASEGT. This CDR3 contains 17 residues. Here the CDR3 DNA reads TGTGCCAGCAGCGAAGTTTTAGGGACTAGCGCCCAAGAGACCCAGTACTTC. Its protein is CASSEVLGTSAQETQYF.

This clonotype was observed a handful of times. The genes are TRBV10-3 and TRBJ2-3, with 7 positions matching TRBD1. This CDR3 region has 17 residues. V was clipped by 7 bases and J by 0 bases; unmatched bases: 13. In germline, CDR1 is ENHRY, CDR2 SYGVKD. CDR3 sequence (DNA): TGTGCCATCAACCCGACAGGGATTGGAACTAGCACAGATACGCAGTATTTT. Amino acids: CAINPTGIGTSTDTQYF.

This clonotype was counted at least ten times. CDR3 protein: CASSVAGVDTQYF. The CDR3 bases are TGTGCCAGCAGCGTAGCTGGGGTTGATACGCAGTATTTT. J is TRBJ2-3 and V is TRBV9, with unresolved D. The CDR3 is made up of 13 amino acids. CDR1 is SGDLS, CDR2 YYNGEE, per germline. V lost 0 bases and J 6 bases, leaving 8 bases between the germline ends.